These 32 T cell receptor beta chains originate from one sample sequenced in a study of T cell responses to AZD1222 COVID-19 vaccine. Sequencing used immunoSEQ multiplex PCR; TCRdb keeps in-frame clones, though not all of them. The table shows roughly 80,000 clones, with around 88% occurring only once. Sequencing used peripheral blood, obtained 28 days after the second AZD1222 dose. Receptors originate from an adult who received the AZD1222 COVID-19 vaccine.

V and J are TRBV4-3 and TRBJ2-7; D gene unclear. This CDR3 contains 14 residues. V was cut by 1 base and J by 0 bases, with 7 bases left in between. Per germline, CDR1 LGHNA and CDR2 YSLEER. The CDR3 DNA reads as TGCGCCAGCAGCCAAGCCCCGGACTCCTACGAGCAGTACTTC. It codes for CASSQAPDSYEQYF.

The chain uses TRBV30 and TRBJ1-2; unclear D gene. Deletions cut 0 bases from V and 11 bases from J, with 10 bases between. The V gene's germline CDR1 is GTSNPN and CDR2 SVGIG (reference sequence). The CDR3 is made up of 11 amino acids. Here the CDR3 reads CAWSVQLVYTF. CDR3 DNA sequence: TGTGCCTGGAGTGTACAGTTAGTTTACACCTTC.

The chain has TRBV6-5 and TRBJ1-5; TRBD1 matches at 7 bases. V lost 5 bases to trimming and J lost 2 bases; unmatched junction nucleotides: 6. The CDR3 totals 15 residues. The germline gives CDR1 MNHEY, CDR2 SVGAGI. The DNA for the CDR3 is TGTGCCAGCAGTACTACCCAGGGGGGCAATCAGCCCCAGCATTTT. Its protein product is CASSTTQGGNQPQHF.

The chain is built from TRBV30 and TRBJ1-1, with D possibly TRBD1 on 5 matching bases. The CDR3 contains 13 residues. Trimming took off 2 bases at V and 6 bases at J, with 13 bases between the two ends. The germline gives CDR1 GTSNPN, CDR2 SVGIG (reference sequence). CDR3 region: CAWSQQTEAEAFF. CDR3 bases: TGTGCCTGGAGTCAACAGACAGAGGCTGAAGCTTTCTTT.

This clone has only a few counts. This chain connects TRBV18 to TRBJ1-6; a possible D gene is TRBD1 (6 bases). The CDR3 is made up of 17 amino acids. Deletions cut 3 bases from V and 0 bases from J, with 12 bases between. Germline CDR1 and CDR2: KGHSH and LQKENI. CDR3 bases: TGTGCCAGCTCACCTGAGGGGGGAACCTCCTATAATTCACCCCTCCACTTT. Protein product: CASSPEGGTSYNSPLHF.

The rearrangement joins TRBV7-8 to TRBJ1-1; D is possibly TRBD1 (6 bases). Germline assignment: CDR1 SGHVS and CDR2 FQNEAQ. The CDR3 runs to 14 residues. V dropped 7 bases and J dropped 2 bases, with 14 bases sitting between them. The CDR3, as DNA: TGTGCCAGCACCTTGGCAGGGGTCAACACTGAAGCTTTCTTT. This translates into CASTLAGVNTEAFF.

This clone was observed a handful of times. V and J are TRBV6-2 or TRBV6-3 and TRBJ2-7, with a tentative D call TRBD2 (6 bases). Trimming removed 5 bases from V and 4 bases from J, with 21 bases in between. This CDR3 is 16 amino acids long. Germline V gene data show CDR1 as MNHEY and CDR2 as SVGEGT. Written as DNA, the CDR3 is TGTGCCAGCAGTCGGGGTGGAGGGGTTTCTTCGTACGAGCAGTACTTC. It specifies CASSRGGGVSSYEQYF.

The J gene is TRBJ2-5, the V gene TRBV5-1, with TRBD2 matching 13 bases. The CDR3 consists of 16 residues. J was trimmed by 5 bases and V by 4 bases; bases with no gene match: 8. From germline, CDR1 is SGHRS and CDR2 YFSETQ. CDR3 coding DNA: TGCGCCAGCAGCCAAAAGCCGGGACTAGCGGGGGAGACCCAGTACTTC. Translated, it gives CASSQKPGLAGETQYF.

V and J are TRBV13 and TRBJ2-5; maybe TRBD2 (6 bases). The CDR3 is 14 amino acids. V shed 3 bases and J shed 3 bases, with 11 bases lying between them. Germline lookup yields CDR1 PRHDT and CDR2 FYEKMQ (reference sequence). The CDR3 is CASSFRAGEETQYF. In nucleotides, the CDR3 is TGTGCCAGCAGCTTTAGAGCGGGTGAAGAGACCCAGTACTTC.

CDR3 amino acids: CASSEYMALAKNIQYF. The CDR3 nucleotides read TGTGCCAGCAGTGAATATATGGCCTTAGCCAAAAACATTCAGTACTTC. The genes are TRBV2 and TRBJ2-4; no clear D gene. The CDR3 totals 16 residues. The germline gives CDR1 SNHLY, CDR2 FYNNEI. Trimming stripped 2 bases from V and 0 bases from J, with 11 bases between. Full variable domain (rest looked up from reference TRBV2 and TRBJ2-4): EPEVTQTPSHQVTQMGQEVILRCVPISNHLYFYWYRQILGQKVEFLVSFYNNEISEKSEIFDDQFSVERPDGSNFTLKIRSTKLEDSAMYFCASSEYMALAKNIQYFGAGTRLSVL.

This chain joins TRBV6-5 and TRBJ1-1, with TRBD1 as a possible D gene (5 bases). There are 15 residues in the CDR3. In germline, CDR1 is MNHEY, CDR2 SVGAGI. With 0 bases removed from V and 3 bases from J, the gap between germline ends came to 11 bases. In nucleotides, the CDR3 is TGTGCCAGCAGTTACTCAGGGGCCGGGGACACTGAAGCTTTCTTT. Translating gives CASSYSGAGDTEAFF.

The chain couples TRBV10-3 to TRBJ1-2; 9 nucleotides align to TRBD1. CDR1 ENHRY and CDR2 SYGVKD come from the germline V gene. The CDR3 spans 17 residues. Trimming took 3 bases from V and 1 from J; bases not matched to a gene: 9. The CDR3: CAISDWDGTGSNYGYTF. The CDR3 coding sequence is TGTGCCATCAGTGATTGGGATGGGACAGGGAGTAACTATGGCTACACCTTC.

The chain carries TRBV13 and TRBJ2-4, with 7 bases matching TRBD1. The length of the CDR3 is 15 residues. Germline trimming cut 5 bases from V and 3 bases from J; bases unmatched to any gene: 7. Per germline, CDR1 PRHDT and CDR2 FYEKMQ (reference sequence). In DNA, the CDR3 is TGTGCCAGCAGCGATACAGGGGCGGGCAAAAACATTCAGTACTTC. It is translated as CASSDTGAGKNIQYF.

The chain couples TRBV25-1 to TRBJ2-7; a possible D gene is TRBD1 (8 bases). CDR1 and CDR2 (germline): MGHDK, SYGVNS. Between the trimmed V and J ends, which lost 5 bases and 3 bases, there was a span of 23 bases. The CDR3 loop spans 17 amino acids. The DNA of the CDR3 is TGTGCCAGCAGTAGAGGACGGGGGGACAGGATCCACTACGAGCAGTACTTC. It translates to CASSRGRGDRIHYEQYF.

The V gene is TRBV6-1, the J gene TRBJ1-3; unclear D gene. The CDR3 length is 14 residues. CDR1 and CDR2 from the germline V gene are MNHNS and SASEGT. V was trimmed by 3 bases and J by 4 bases, leaving 10 bases between them. The CDR3 DNA follows: TGTGCCAGCAGTGAGGTCGAGGGAGGAAACACCATATATTTT. Its protein is CASSEVEGGNTIYF.

The J gene is TRBJ2-7, the V gene TRBV27; the D is unclear. CDR1 and CDR2 from the germline V gene are MNHEY and SMNVEV (reference sequence). Trimming stripped 3 bases from V and 6 bases from J, with 12 bases between. This CDR3 has 13 residues. For the CDR3, the DNA is TGTGCCAGCAGTTTTCAGTGGTACTCCGAGCAGTACTTC. Translated, it gives CASSFQWYSEQYF.

The chain combines TRBV5-1 with TRBJ2-1; 12 bases fit TRBD2. This CDR3 is 17 amino acids long. In germline, CDR1 is SGHRS, CDR2 YFSETQ. V lost 0 bases to trimming and J lost 2 bases; unmatched junction nucleotides: 3. For the CDR3, the DNA is TGCGCCAGCAGCTTGGCGCCTAGCGGGGGGGCCTACAATGAGCAGTTCTTC. Translated: CASSLAPSGGAYNEQFF.

This clone is a singleton in its sample. This chain links TRBV7-6 with TRBJ1-4; 7 positions match TRBD1. CDR3 length equals 15 residues. Germline CDR1 and CDR2: SGHVS and FNYEAQ. After removal of 5 bases from V and 6 bases from J, the junction contained 9 bases not matched to a gene. The CDR3 sequence is CASSIRQGWDEKLFF. DNA for the CDR3: TGTGCCAGCAGCATAAGACAGGGTTGGGATGAAAAACTGTTTTTT.

This clone was counted a single time. The chain combines TRBV12-3 or TRBV12-4 with TRBJ1-1; 11 positions agree with TRBD1. V shed 8 bases and J 5 bases; nucleotides not matched to a gene: 4. The CDR3 has 13 amino acids. CDR3 nucleotide sequence: TGTGCCAGCGAGAGGGACAGGGGGACTGAAGCTTTCTTT. Its translation is CASERDRGTEAFF.

V is TRBV4-3 and J is TRBJ2-7; TRBD1 matches 7 bases. CDR1 and CDR2 from the germline V gene are LGHNA and YSLEER. There are 13 residues in the CDR3. Trimming removed 4 bases from V and 6 bases from J; junction bases left unmatched: 6. CDR3 sequence (DNA): TGCGCCAGCAGCCGGATAGGGGGCGGCGAGCAGTACTTC. Its translation is CASSRIGGGEQYF.

V is TRBV25-1 and J is TRBJ1-3; D gene unclear. Trimming removed 6 bases at V and 4 bases at J, with 16 bases between. The CDR3 consists of 15 residues. The germline V gene encodes CDR1 MGHDK and CDR2 SYGVNS. In DNA form, the CDR3 reads TGTGCCAGCAGCCTAACCGAGGGAGCCGGAAACACCATATATTTT. It specifies CASSLTEGAGNTIYF.

This rearrangement joins TRBV19 to TRBJ2-3, with D tentatively TRBD1 (5 bases). Looked up from germline, CDR1 is LNHDA and CDR2 is SQIVND (reference sequence). The CDR3 contains 15 residues. V lost 9 bases and J lost 3, with 19 bases in between. The CDR3: CASHARAGPTDTQYF. DNA for the CDR3: TGTGCCAGCCACGCTCGGGCAGGGCCAACAGATACGCAGTATTTT.

V is TRBV11-2 and J is TRBJ1-6, with D uncertain. The CDR3 totals 13 residues. Looked up from germline, CDR1 is SGHAT and CDR2 is FQNNGV. V was shortened by 1 base and J by 6 bases, with 4 bases between the two germline ends. CDR3: CASSLGSNSPLHF. The CDR3 nucleotides read TGTGCCAGCAGCTTAGGATCTAATTCACCCCTCCACTTT. Filled out from reference TRBV11-2 and TRBJ1-6, the complete variable domain reads EAGVAQSPRYKIIEKRQSVAFWCNPISGHATLYWYQQILGQGPKLLIQFQNNGVVDDSQLPKDRFSAERLKGVDSTLKIQPAKLEDSAVYLCASSLGSNSPLHFGNGTRLTVT.

This sequence joins TRBV6-1 and TRBJ1-2, with D hard to call. With 2 bases removed from V and 4 bases from J, the gap between germline ends came to 8 bases. Germline V gene sequence: CDR1 MNHNS, CDR2 SASEGT. This CDR3 is 13 amino acids long. CDR3 DNA sequence: TGTGCCAGCAGTGAAATAAGATCCTATGGCTACACCTTC. It translates to CASSEIRSYGYTF.

The chain recombines TRBV10-3 with TRBJ2-7; 11 bases line up with TRBD1. The CDR3 covers 17 residues. Germline CDR1 reads ENHRY; CDR2 reads SYGVKD. Trimming at V came to 4 bases and at J to 4 bases, leaving 12 bases not matched to a gene. Here the CDR3 DNA reads TGTGCCATCAGTGGGGACCGGCCGGGACAGGGGGGATACGAGCAGTACTTC. This gives the protein CAISGDRPGQGGYEQYF.

The rearrangement links TRBV27 to TRBJ2-1; a possible D gene is TRBD1 (6 bases). The CDR3 loop spans 15 amino acids. V lost 2 bases, J lost 14 bases, and 22 bases lay in between. Germline V lookup: CDR1 MNHEY, CDR2 SMNVEV (reference sequence). The CDR3 sequence is CASSLMGAAARREFF. As DNA, the CDR3 is TGTGCCAGCAGTTTAATGGGGGCTGCAGCAAGGAGAGAGTTCTTC.

The J gene is TRBJ1-6, the V gene TRBV19; D gene unclear. The CDR3 contains 13 residues. Germline V gene sequence: CDR1 LNHDA, CDR2 SQIVND (reference sequence). The ends were cut back, 9 bases at V and 10 bases at J, with 16 bases in the middle. The CDR3 sequence: CASPPGEESPLHF. The CDR3 DNA is TGTGCCAGCCCACCCGGGGAGGAATCACCCCTCCACTTT.

This chain connects TRBV4-1 to TRBJ2-7; D is undetermined. The germline gives CDR1 MGHRA, CDR2 YSYEKL. Trimming pared 0 bases from V and 8 bases from J, leaving 8 bases between. This CDR3 has 12 residues. The CDR3: CASSQDLGKQYF. The CDR3 region has the DNA TGCGCCAGCAGCCAAGATCTGGGGAAGCAGTACTTC.

The genes are TRBV19 and TRBJ2-3; D may be TRBD1 (7 bases). The CDR3 is made up of 15 amino acids. Deletions cut 4 bases from V and 3 bases from J, with 14 bases between. In germline, CDR1 is LNHDA, CDR2 SQIVND (reference sequence). CDR3 residues: CASSNRQGLTDTQYF. The CDR3 coding sequence is TGTGCCAGTAGTAACCGACAGGGACTTACAGATACGCAGTATTTT.

Here the CDR3 reads CASSFLQGGEQYF. In nucleotides, the CDR3 is TGTGCCAGCAGCTTCCTCCAGGGGGGCGAGCAGTACTTC. The chain joins TRBV6-5 to TRBJ2-7; a possible D gene is TRBD1 (7 bases). Trimming pared 6 bases from V and 6 bases from J, leaving 15 bases between. This CDR3 is built from 13 residues. In germline, CDR1 is MNHEY, CDR2 SVGAGI.

The rearrangement uses TRBV14 and TRBJ1-4; TRBD1 aligns across 7 bases. Trimming took 1 base from V and 8 from J; bases not matched to a gene: 7. This CDR3 is built from 15 residues. CDR1 is SGHDN and CDR2 is FVKESK in the germline V gene. This chain's CDR3 is CASSQVPGGREKLFF. CDR3 DNA sequence: TGTGCCAGCAGCCAAGTCCCAGGGGGAAGGGAAAAACTGTTTTTT.

The V call is TRBV6-5, the J call TRBJ2-7; 9 bases map to TRBD1. CDR1 is MNHEY and CDR2 is SVGAGI in the germline V gene. The junction had 10 bases not matched to a gene; V was cut back by 7 bases and J by 3 bases. The CDR3 loop spans 15 amino acids. CDR3 DNA: TGTGCCAGCACCCCCCGGGGGACAGGGTTCTACGAGCAGTACTTC. Amino acids: CASTPRGTGFYEQYF.